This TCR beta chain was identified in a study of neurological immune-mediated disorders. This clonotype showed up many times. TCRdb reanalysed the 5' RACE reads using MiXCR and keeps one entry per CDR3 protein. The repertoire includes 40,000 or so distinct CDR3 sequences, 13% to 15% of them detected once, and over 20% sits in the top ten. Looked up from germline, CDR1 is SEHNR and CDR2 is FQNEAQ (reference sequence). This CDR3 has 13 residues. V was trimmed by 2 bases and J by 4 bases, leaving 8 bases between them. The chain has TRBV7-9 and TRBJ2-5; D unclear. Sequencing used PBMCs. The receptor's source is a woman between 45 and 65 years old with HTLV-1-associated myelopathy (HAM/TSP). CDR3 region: CASSLLSGETQYF. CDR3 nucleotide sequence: TGTGCCAGCAGCTTATTGTCCGGAGAGACCCAGTACTTC.